This entry features one T cell receptor (beta chain) sequence. This clone was seen a few times. Its antigen specificity is not known. Within one base of it there is no much larger clone, and no base qualities were kept. The collaborating institutions used their own protocols to collect whole blood in K2EDTA tubes. Collaborator samples were shipped for TCRbeta analysis as frozen whole blood, isolated PBMCs, or DNA extracted from either sample type. This sample stems from a study of blood T cell repertoires in COVID-19 (dated by TCRdb to about 2020). Turning to the overall study: The collaborator samples originated in the United States, Italy and Spain and spanned the acute and convalescent phases of COVID-19. The prospective study material was composed of cDNA or gDNA derived from T cells, B-cell-depleted T cells, or PBMCs. Deeply sampled blood TCRbeta repertoires from subjects exposed to, actively infected with, or recovered from COVID-19 were included in the dataset. The repertoires were made available in a free public database intended to serve as a resource for research on the immune response to SARS-CoV-2. Samples came from the ongoing ImmuneRACE study (first 160 participants) plus 1,254 subjects from 6 global collaborators. Nearly every sample came with metadata listing a de-identified subject ID, COVID-19 status, age in years and sex. Where available, HLA class I and class II types were obtained from metadata supplied by the sample provider rather than from assay-based typing.

Beyond this particular receptor, the publication reports: The quantity of clinical and demographic metadata differed by source and by participant and was supplied without curation.

Spanning cysteine to phenylalanine, the CDR3 consists of 12 amino acids. Kept here is only the CDR3 DNA, which spans 36 bases and is read in frame from base 1. The germline V gene sets CDR1 to SGHAT and CDR2 to FQNNGV. V is cut by 5 bases and J by 15 bases, and the space between the germline ends is 17 bases. TCRbeta CDR3 regions were amplified from genomic DNA by means of the immunoSEQ Assay, a bias-controlled multiplex PCR. As for the authors' bioinformatics: The number of nucleated cells in each sample was estimated by amplification of reference gene primers within the assay. Sequence reads were collapsed and filtered to measure the absolute abundance of every unique TCRbeta CDR3 rearrangement. For each sample, productive Simpson clonality was calculated as the square root of Simpson's diversity index over productive rearrangements. TCRdb took this table from immuneACCESS and kept in-frame rearrangements with V and J called. Such tables lack part of the clones; where checked against another copy, unresolved V genes explain under half of the gap, and the rest is unexplained. V and J calls and clone size come straight from that table; D and trimming were deduced from the DNA. The sample contains some 180,000 clones, 80% to 85% of them found a single time. The ten largest clones add up to around 9.9% of the sample.

This chain is built from TRBV11-2 and TRBJ2-1; the D gene is possibly TRBD2, with 6 bases matching. The receptor's source is a man aged 65 to 85 with active or convalescent COVID-19. Source material: peripheral blood. The CDR3 amino acid sequence is: CASSPSVGTWFF. The DNA reads as follows: TGTGCCAGCAGCCCTTCAGTCGGGACTTGGTTCTTC.